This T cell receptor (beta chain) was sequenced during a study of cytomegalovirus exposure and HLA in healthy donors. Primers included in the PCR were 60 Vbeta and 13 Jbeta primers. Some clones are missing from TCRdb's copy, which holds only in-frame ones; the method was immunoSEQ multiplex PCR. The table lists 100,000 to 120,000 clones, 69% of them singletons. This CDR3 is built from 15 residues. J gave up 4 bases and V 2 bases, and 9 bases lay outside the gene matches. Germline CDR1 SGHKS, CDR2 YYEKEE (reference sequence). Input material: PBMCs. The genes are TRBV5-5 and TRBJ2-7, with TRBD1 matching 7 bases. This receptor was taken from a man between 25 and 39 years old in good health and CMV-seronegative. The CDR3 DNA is TGTGCCAGCAGCTTCGGACCGGGACAGCAGTACGAGCAGTACTTC. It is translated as CASSFGPGQQYEQYF.